The 18 T cell receptor beta chains below were found in one sample sequenced in a study of control samples from healthy donors and cancer patients. Data came from immunoSEQ multiplex PCR; TCRdb stores just in-frame clones and leaves some out. Here the sample spans 210,000 or so clones, over 80% being singletons. The sample taken for sequencing was blood. All receptors come from a man aged 25 to 45 in good health.

V usage is TRBV9 and J usage is TRBJ2-1, with a weak D call TRBD2 (5 bases). V lost 0 bases to trimming and J lost 10 bases, with 11 bases between them. The CDR3 extends over 13 amino acids. Germline CDR1 reads SGDLS; CDR2 reads YYNGEE. CDR3 sequence: CASSVGLAKEQFF. DNA for the CDR3: TGTGCCAGCAGCGTAGGCCTAGCTAAAGAGCAGTTCTTC.

The chain uses TRBV7-9 and TRBJ1-6; no reliable D call. V gave up 8 bases and J gave up 7 bases, with 6 bases separating them. This CDR3 contains 11 residues. CDR1 SEHNR and CDR2 FQNEAQ come from the germline V gene (reference sequence). The CDR3 coding sequence is TGTGCCAGCGCAGGAAATTCACCCCTCCACTTT. This sequence encodes CASAGNSPLHF.

The chain joins TRBV11-2 to TRBJ1-3; 7 bases are shared with TRBD1. J lost 4 bases, V lost 5 bases, and 5 bases had no gene match. Germline CDR1 and CDR2: SGHAT and FQNNGV. This CDR3 is 14 amino acids long. DNA of the CDR3: TGTGCCAGCAGCATACAGGGGACGGGAAACACCATATATTTT. Amino acids: CASSIQGTGNTIYF.

V usage is TRBV15 and J usage is TRBJ1-5, with 7 bases that match TRBD1. CDR3 size: 15 residues. J lost 9 bases, V lost 3 bases, and 11 bases had no gene match. Germline V gene lookup returns CDR1 LNHNV and CDR2 YYDKDF (reference sequence). The CDR3 nucleotides are TGTGCCACCAGCAGGCCGGGGACAGCTTCTTGGCCCCAGCATTTT. As protein: CATSRPGTASWPQHF.

The genes are TRBV11-3 and TRBJ2-2; 10 bases align to TRBD2. The CDR3 extends over 16 amino acids. V shed 6 bases, J shed 1 base, and the junction held 5 bases outside the gene matches. The germline CDR1 and CDR2 sequences are SGHNT and YENEEA. The CDR3 DNA reads TGTGCCAGCAGTTTTACTAGCGGGGAGAACACCGGGGAGCTGTTTTTT. Residues: CASSFTSGENTGELFF.

The CDR3 DNA reads as TGTGCCAGCTCACCAATATCAGTACCTGACACCGGGGAGCTGTTTTTT. Translation gives CASSPISVPDTGELFF. This sequence joins TRBV18 and TRBJ2-2, with D hard to call. The germline gives CDR1 KGHSH, CDR2 LQKENI. The V end lost 2 bases, the J end lost 3 bases, and 13 bases lay between the germline ends. The CDR3 covers 16 residues. The full variable domain, with the rest looked up from reference TRBV18 and TRBJ2-2, is NAGVMQNPRHLVRRRGQEARLRCSPMKGHSHVYWYRQLPEEGLKFMVYLQKENIIDESGMPKERFSAEFPKEGPSILRIQQVVRGDSAAYFCASSPISVPDTGELFFGEGSRLTVL.

The genes are TRBV29-1 and TRBJ1-5; unclear D gene. The V end lost 4 bases, the J end lost 3 bases, and 10 bases lay between the germline ends. The CDR3 loop spans 13 amino acids. Looked up from germline, CDR1 is SQVTM and CDR2 is ANQGSEA. The CDR3 bases are TGCAGCGTTGGAGGTGGGTCCAATCAGCCCCAGCATTTT. Translation: CSVGGGSNQPQHF.

The rearrangement joins TRBV2 to TRBJ1-2; D uncertain. The ends were cut back, 8 bases at V and 4 bases at J, with 11 bases in the middle. The CDR3 totals 12 residues. Germline V gene sequence: CDR1 SNHLY, CDR2 FYNNEI. CDR3 loop: CASPSPGYGYTF. As DNA, the CDR3 is TGTGCCAGCCCTTCCCCGGGCTATGGCTACACCTTC.

This chain connects TRBV19 to TRBJ1-2; D unresolved. The CDR3 loop spans 15 amino acids. Trimming took 5 bases from V and 1 from J, leaving 14 bases between them. Germline CDR1 reads LNHDA; CDR2 reads SQIVND (reference sequence). The CDR3 protein is CASSSEGRINYGYTF. Here the CDR3 DNA reads TGTGCCAGTAGTTCGGAGGGTAGGATTAACTATGGCTACACCTTC.

The chain carries TRBV6-6 and TRBJ1-3; D is uncertain. This CDR3 contains 13 residues. Germline loops: CDR1 MNHNY, CDR2 SVGAGI (reference sequence). Trimming pared 4 bases from V and 0 bases from J, leaving 4 bases between. CDR3 loop: CASSFLSGNTIYF. CDR3 in DNA: TGTGCCAGCAGTTTCCTCTCTGGAAACACCATATATTTT.

The table lists this clone with a count of one. The chain is built from TRBV24-1 and TRBJ1-5, with TRBD1 matching over 8 bases. The junction had 9 bases not matched to a gene; V was cut back by 6 bases and J by 0 bases. This CDR3 region has 17 residues. CDR1 is KGHDR and CDR2 is SFDVKD in the germline V gene. Here the CDR3 reads CATSLSGTGDSNQPQHF. CDR3 DNA sequence: TGTGCCACCAGTCTTTCGGGGACAGGTGATAGCAATCAGCCCCAGCATTTT.

The chain links TRBV2 to TRBJ2-6, with D unresolved. Per germline, CDR1 SNHLY and CDR2 FYNNEI. The CDR3 has 14 residues. Trimming stripped 5 bases from V and 2 bases from J, with 7 bases between. The CDR3 is CASSQNAGANVLTF. The CDR3 coding sequence is TGTGCCAGCAGTCAAAACGCTGGGGCCAACGTCCTGACTTTC.

This rearrangement joins TRBV5-1 to TRBJ2-7; D may correspond to TRBD1 or TRBD2 (5 bases each). V lost 4 bases and J 1 base, leaving 12 bases between the germline ends. Germline assignment: CDR1 SGHRS and CDR2 YFSETQ. This CDR3 spans 14 amino acids. The CDR3 here is CASSDGANSYEQYF. CDR3 bases: TGCGCCAGCAGCGACGGGGCCAATTCCTACGAGCAGTACTTC. The full variable domain, its missing parts supplied by reference TRBV5-1 and TRBJ2-7, is KAGVTQTPRYLIKTRGQQVTLSCSPISGHRSVSWYQQTPGQGLQFLFEYFSETQRNKGNFPGRFSGRQFSNSRSEMNVSTLELGDSALYLCASSDGANSYEQYFGPGTRLTVT.

J is TRBJ1-1 and V is TRBV12-5; 7 positions agree with TRBD1. CDR3 length: 15 residues. Germline V gene sequence: CDR1 LGHNT, CDR2 FRNRAP. The V and J ends lost 0 bases and 2 bases, in that order; junction bases with no gene match: 3. The CDR3 region has the DNA TGTGCTAGTGGTTTGGTAGGACAGGCAAACACTGAAGCTTTCTTT. The encoded protein is CASGLVGQANTEAFF.

The chain carries TRBV5-1 and TRBJ2-1; a possible D gene is TRBD1 (5 bases). The CDR3 runs 14 residues. V gave up 4 bases and J gave up 10 bases, with 18 bases separating them. Germline CDR1 SGHRS, CDR2 YFSETQ. The CDR3 loop is CASSVLFAQEEQFF. The CDR3, as DNA: TGCGCCAGCAGCGTACTTTTTGCACAGGAGGAGCAGTTCTTC.

The genes are TRBV7-2 and TRBJ2-7; 8 nucleotides match TRBD2. V trimming: 7 bases; J trimming: 4 bases; junction bases outside the gene matches: 12. CDR1 and CDR2 from the germline V gene are SGHTA and FQGNSA. The CDR3 is 15 amino acids. The chain's CDR3 is CASTPHGASGYEQYF. The CDR3 DNA reads TGTGCCAGCACACCTCACGGGGCTAGCGGGTACGAGCAGTACTTC.

This clone has a handful of counts. The gene calls are TRBV6-6 and TRBJ1-2, with 9 bases lining up with TRBD1. J gave up 7 bases and V 5 bases, and 11 bases lay outside the gene matches. CDR3 length: 15 residues. CDR1 is MNHNY and CDR2 is SVGAGI in the germline V gene (reference sequence). Here the CDR3 reads CASSPPGQGQSGYTF. The CDR3 coding sequence is TGTGCCAGCAGTCCTCCGGGACAGGGACAGAGTGGCTACACCTTC.

The V and J genes are TRBV7-9 and TRBJ1-6; 8 bases match TRBD1. CDR1 and CDR2 (germline): SEHNR, FQNEAQ (reference sequence). CDR3 length equals 15 residues. V lost 4 bases, J lost 7 bases, and 6 bases stayed unmatched. The CDR3 DNA follows: TGTGCCAGCAGCTCATGGACAGGGAGCAATTCACCCCTCCACTTT. It codes for CASSSWTGSNSPLHF.